These T cell receptor beta chains were read from a single sample in a study of human T cells and chemical hapten exposure. TCRdb fed the RACE reads into MiXCR, producing one record per CDR3 protein. The table shows 150,000 to 200,000 distinct CDR3 sequences, with around a quarter occurring only once. Specimen: whole blood, collected in connection with sensitization to the hapten diphenylcyclopropenone (DPC). These receptors were obtained from a woman in her late teens or twenties with alopecia areata. Some clones in this sample may be carry-over from other donors' samples. CDR3s include the opening cysteine and the closing phenylalanine or tryptophan. D genes are given only for firm matches. The size entry is marked missing in some rows and otherwise reads once, few, many or a size class.

size: NA
D: TRBD1
J: TRBJ2-7
V: TRBV29-1
CDR3: CSAGTGTGDEQYF
DNA: TGCAGCGCCGGGACAGGGACAGGGGATGAGCAGTACTTC

size: NA
D: TRBD2
J: TRBJ2-7
V: TRBV25-1
CDR3: CASSEYEGTSVTYGQYF
DNA: TGTGCCAGCAGTGAATATGAGGGTACTAGCGTAACATACGGGCAGTACTTC

size: NA
D: NA
J: TRBJ1-2
V: TRBV6-5
CDR3: CASREGGSYGYTF
DNA: TGTGCCAGCAGAGAAGGGGGATCATATGGCTACACCTTC

size: once
D: NA
J: TRBJ2-3
V: TRBV20-1
CDR3: CSASSSPYTDTQYF
DNA: TGCAGTGCTAGTAGTAGCCCCTACACAGATACGCAGTATTTT

size: NA
D: TRBD2
J: TRBJ2-1
V: TRBV6-2/TRBV6-3
CDR3: CASRELAGVRNEQFF
DNA: TGTGCCAGCAGAGAGCTAGCGGGGGTGAGGAATGAGCAGTTCTTC

size: few
D: TRBD1
J: TRBJ1-1
V: TRBV28
CDR3: CASLKRRGFAFF
DNA: TGTGCCAGCCTAAAGCGCAGGGGGTTCGCTTTCTTT

size: NA
D: NA
J: TRBJ1-2
V: TRBV7-3
CDR3: CASSATGEAYGYTF
DNA: TGTGCCAGCAGCGCGACAGGAGAGGCCTATGGCTACACCTTC

size: NA
D: NA
J: TRBJ2-7
V: TRBV11-2
CDR3: CASSYGPGDYEQYF
DNA: TGTGCCAGCAGCTACGGACCCGGCGATTACGAGCAGTACTTC

size: NA
D: NA
J: TRBJ2-3
V: TRBV18
CDR3: CASSPTLADTPYF
DNA: TGTGCCAGCTCACCTACACTGGCAGATACGCCGTATTTT

size: NA
D: NA
J: TRBJ2-7
V: TRBV5-1
CDR3: CASSPDASSYEQYF
DNA: TGCGCCAGCAGCCCGGACGCGAGCTCCTACGAGCAGTACTTC

size: few
D: NA
J: TRBJ2-1
V: TRBV15
CDR3: CATSRGTGYNEQFF
DNA: TGTGCCACCAGCAGGGGAACTGGATACAATGAGCAGTTCTTC

size: NA
D: TRBD1
J: TRBJ2-3
V: TRBV4-1
CDR3: CASSRQGADTQYF
DNA: TGCGCCAGCAGCCGACAGGGCGCAGATACGCAGTATTTT